The 23 T cell receptor beta chains given below trace back to one sample, sequenced in a study of blood T cell repertoires in COVID-19. Measured with immunoSEQ multiplex PCR; TCRdb has only the in-frame clones, and not every one. In the table there are 50,000 to 60,000 clones, 65% to 90% of which are singletons. What was sequenced was peripheral blood. These receptors came from a human donor in a cohort sampled during active COVID-19.

CDR3 DNA sequence: TGTGCCAGCAGTACCGGGACAGGGGGCGAGCAGTACTTC. Translated, it gives CASSTGTGGEQYF. The genes are TRBV28 and TRBJ2-7, with TRBD1 matching over 11 bases. Germline V CDR1 and CDR2: MDHEN, SYDVKM. The CDR3 sequence is 13 residues long. Trimming cost V 5 bases and J 6 bases; bases outside gene matches: 3.

J is TRBJ2-5 and V is TRBV6-5; D is perhaps TRBD2 (6 bases). CDR3 length: 16 residues. Trimming removed 2 bases at V and 5 bases at J, with 18 bases between. Germline CDR1 MNHEY, CDR2 SVGAGI. As DNA, the CDR3 is TGTGCCAGCAGTTACCCTTCGGGGGAGCGAGAGGAGACCCAGTACTTC. Its protein is CASSYPSGEREETQYF.

This clone was observed a handful of times. The V call is TRBV9, the J call TRBJ2-1; the match to TRBD1 covers 10 bases. The CDR3 has 15 residues. Germline V CDR1 and CDR2: SGDLS, YYNGEE. V gave up 0 bases and J gave up 4 bases; unmatched junction bases: 1. CDR3 in amino acids: CASSVGTGGYNEQFF. The DNA for the CDR3 is TGTGCCAGCAGCGTAGGGACAGGGGGTTACAATGAGCAGTTCTTC.

The V and J genes are TRBV27 and TRBJ2-1; a weak D match, TRBD2 (6 bases). The germline V gene has CDR1 MNHEY and CDR2 SMNVEV (reference sequence). Between the trimmed V and J ends, which lost 5 bases and 1 base, there was a span of 12 bases. CDR3 length: 15 amino acids. The CDR3: CASSPGTSSYNEQFF. As DNA, the CDR3 is TGTGCCAGCAGTCCCGGGACTTCATCCTACAATGAGCAGTTCTTC.

V usage is TRBV28 and J usage is TRBJ1-6, with TRBD1 identical over 9 bases. Germline values: CDR1 MDHEN, CDR2 SYDVKM. With V trimmed by 8 bases and J by 9 bases, 8 bases remained unmatched. The CDR3 is 14 residues long. This CDR3 reads CASCAPGQGSPLHF. The CDR3 nucleotides are TGTGCCAGCTGCGCCCCGGGACAGGGTTCACCCCTCCACTTT. Drawing the rest from reference TRBV28 and TRBJ1-6, the complete variable domain is DVKVTQSSRYLVKRTGEKVFLECVQDMDHENMFWYRQDPGLGLRLIYFSYDVKMKEKGDIPEGYSVSREKKERFSLILESASTNQTSMYLCASCAPGQGSPLHFGNGTRLTVT.

The chain links TRBV7-6 to TRBJ1-5; TRBD1 aligns across 9 bases. J lost 11 bases, V lost 5 bases, and 16 bases had no gene match. Germline CDR1 SGHVS, CDR2 FNYEAQ. This CDR3 has 16 residues. CDR3 DNA: TGTGCCAGCAGCCCCGCCCCGACAGGGGGGACCGAGGCCCAGCATTTT. This gives the protein CASSPAPTGGTEAQHF.

V and J are TRBV6-5 and TRBJ1-5, with D hard to call. This CDR3 comprises 13 residues. Trimming left V 8 bases short and J 9 bases short, with 17 bases between. Germline lookup yields CDR1 MNHEY and CDR2 SVGAGI. Here the CDR3 DNA reads TGTGCCAGCGCCGACACGGTCCTGTGGCCCCAGCATTTT. Translated: CASADTVLWPQHF.

The chain has TRBV28 and TRBJ2-7; D unresolved. The CDR3 runs 16 residues. Trimming left V 4 bases short and J 0 bases short, with 16 bases between. Germline V CDR1 and CDR2: MDHEN, SYDVKM. The CDR3 sequence is CASSSLGGRSSYEQYF. The DNA for the CDR3 is TGTGCCAGCAGTTCCCTCGGCGGCCGGAGCTCCTACGAGCAGTACTTC.

The chain links TRBV18 to TRBJ1-2, with TRBD1 identical over 7 bases. The V segment lost 2 bases and the J segment 5 bases; nucleotides outside the gene matches: 2. The CDR3 runs 13 residues. Germline V gives CDR1 KGHSH, CDR2 LQKENI. The CDR3 DNA reads TGTGCCAGCTCACCAGAGACAGGGTATGGCTACACCTTC. It is translated as CASSPETGYGYTF.

The chain carries TRBV15 and TRBJ2-7; 10 nucleotides line up with TRBD1. The CDR3 runs 14 residues. The V gene end was trimmed by 6 bases and the J gene end by 6 bases; junction bases not matched to a gene: 8. Germline V gives CDR1 LNHNV, CDR2 YYDKDF (reference sequence). DNA of the CDR3: TGTGCCACCAGTCCCCAAGGGGACAGGGGCGAGCAGTACTTC. This encodes CATSPQGDRGEQYF.

The rearrangement joins TRBV9 to TRBJ2-1, with 8 nucleotides matching TRBD2. Germline lookup yields CDR1 SGDLS and CDR2 YYNGEE. After removal of 4 bases from V and 2 bases from J, the junction contained 11 bases not matched to a gene. This CDR3 has 17 residues. For the CDR3, the DNA is TGTGCCAGCAGCCCTAGGAGCGGGAGTCGTACCTACAATGAGCAGTTCTTC. It encodes CASSPRSGSRTYNEQFF.

The chain is built from TRBV4-2 and TRBJ1-1; D may be TRBD1 (5 bases). V was shortened by 0 bases and J by 8 bases, with 10 bases between the two germline ends. CDR3 size: 13 residues. Germline CDR1 and CDR2: LGHNA and YNFKEQ. The CDR3 loop reads CASSQDPQGEAFF. The CDR3 coding sequence is TGTGCCAGCAGCCAAGATCCCCAGGGAGAAGCTTTCTTT.

The V call is TRBV5-6, the J call TRBJ1-4; TRBD1 agrees at 7 bases. The CDR3 extends over 16 amino acids. Germline loops: CDR1 SGHDT, CDR2 YYEEEE. Germline trimming cut 0 bases from V and 3 bases from J; bases unmatched to any gene: 5. The CDR3 loop is CASSLVVTGPNEKLFF. The CDR3 DNA sequence: TGTGCCAGCAGCTTGGTTGTGACAGGGCCTAATGAAAAACTGTTTTTT.

Remarks on this clone: One end of the junction varies from germline; a read error may be responsible. The V call is TRBV4-3, the J call TRBJ1-1; tentatively, D is TRBD1 (5 bases). The CDR3 has 13 amino acids. The V gene's germline CDR1 is LGHNA and CDR2 YSLEER. The CDR3 DNA reads TGCGCCAGCAGCCCTAAAAAGGGGACTGGAGCTTTCTTT. It specifies CASSPKKGTGAFF.

This chain joins TRBV4-2 and TRBJ2-5; D is unclear. The length of the CDR3 is 14 residues. From germline, CDR1 is LGHNA and CDR2 YNFKEQ. Trimming shortened V by 0 bases and J by 5 bases, and 10 bases separated the two germline ends. CDR3 nucleotide sequence: TGTGCCAGCAGCCAAGATCGAACTTCCGAGACCCAGTACTTC. It encodes CASSQDRTSETQYF.

The chain has TRBV5-4 and TRBJ2-3, with D possibly called TRBD1 or TRBD2 (5 bases each). The CDR3 runs 15 residues. Germline assignment: CDR1 SGHNT and CDR2 YYREEE (reference sequence). The ends were cut back, 4 bases at V and 8 bases at J, with 20 bases in the middle. CDR3 loop: CASSLDLRGHSTQYF. Written as DNA, the CDR3 is TGTGCCAGCAGCCTGGACTTAAGGGGCCATTCTACGCAGTATTTT.

The rearrangement links TRBV5-1 to TRBJ1-3; 7 positions match TRBD1. V was clipped by 4 bases and J by 4 bases; unmatched bases: 11. CDR1 and CDR2 (germline): SGHRS, YFSETQ. CDR3 length: 16 residues. CDR3 region: CASSMGRTGAGNTIYF. The CDR3 coding sequence is TGCGCCAGCAGCATGGGACGGACAGGAGCAGGAAACACCATATATTTT.

CDR3 sequence reads: CAWSVTSGVETQYF. The CDR3 nucleotides read TGTGCCTGGAGTGTAACTTCAGGTGTGGAGACCCAGTACTTC. This sequence joins TRBV30 and TRBJ2-5; D gene uncertain. V dropped 0 bases and J dropped 5 bases, with 13 bases sitting between them. The germline V gene encodes CDR1 GTSNPN and CDR2 SVGIG (reference sequence). The CDR3 runs 14 residues.

This chain connects TRBV28 to TRBJ2-2; tentative D call: TRBD2 (7 bases). The length of the CDR3 is 14 residues. Trimming left V 3 bases short and J 7 bases short, with 12 bases between. CDR1 and CDR2 (germline): MDHEN, SYDVKM. CDR3 DNA: TGTGCCAGCAGTTTTGGGGGGGCGATCGGGGAGCTGTTTTTT. Translated, it gives CASSFGGAIGELFF.

The gene calls are TRBV6-5 and TRBJ2-3; the D gene is possibly TRBD2 (5 bases). The V and J ends lost 7 bases and 5 bases respectively, with 10 bases between them. This CDR3 contains 12 residues. Germline lookup yields CDR1 MNHEY and CDR2 SVGAGI. The CDR3 coding sequence is TGTGCCAGCACGGAGCGGAAAGATACGCAGTATTTT. Residues: CASTERKDTQYF.

This chain uses TRBV18 with TRBJ1-2; D possibly corresponds to TRBD1 (5 bases). Per germline, CDR1 KGHSH and CDR2 LQKENI. The CDR3 extends over 15 amino acids. The V and J ends lost 3 bases and 7 bases respectively, with 18 bases between them. CDR3 sequence reads: CASSPYGTGGTGYTF. The CDR3 DNA reads as TGTGCCAGCTCACCGTACGGGACGGGAGGTACTGGCTACACCTTC.

This clone was seen more than once but under ten times. V is TRBV10-3 and J is TRBJ1-1; D not resolved. Germline V gene data show CDR1 as ENHRY and CDR2 as SYGVKD. V was trimmed by 4 bases and J by 6 bases, leaving 15 bases between them. The CDR3 is 14 amino acids. In DNA form, the CDR3 reads TGTGCCATCAGTGGAGGTGAGGGTCTGGCTGAAGCTTTCTTT. Encoded protein: CAISGGEGLAEAFF.

The chain recombines TRBV12-3 or TRBV12-4 with TRBJ2-1, with a weak D call TRBD2 (5 bases). Trimming shortened V by 5 bases and J by 4 bases, and 9 bases separated the two germline ends. The CDR3 sequence is 13 residues long. The CDR3 bases are TGTGCCAGCAGTGCAAGCGGATACAATGAGCAGTTCTTC. Its translation is CASSASGYNEQFF.